This T cell receptor beta chain is from a study of cytomegalovirus exposure and HLA in healthy donors. Across the whole study: The roughly 120 validation repertoires used the same platform as the 650 to 750 first-cohort repertoires, a later analysis reported. Study-wide results and caveats: Reported results showed that the classifier diagnosed cytomegalovirus status with high specificity and sensitivity. The study put 150 to 200 TCR beta chains on its list as cytomegalovirus-associated.

Some clones are missing from TCRdb's copy, which holds only in-frame ones; the method was immunoSEQ multiplex PCR. The sample lists about 260,000 clones, about 90% occurring once. For this clone: Its antigen is unidentified.

The CDR3 is made up of 15 amino acids. Germline V lookup: CDR1 MDHEN, CDR2 SYDVKM. V was trimmed by 2 bases and J by 0 bases, leaving 11 bases between them. Separate from the approximately 650-subject first cohort, the 120-subject validation cohort was the one that the donors belonged to. J is TRBJ2-7 and V is TRBV28; D is unclear. The sequence derives from a woman between 25 and 40 years old in good health and CMV-seronegative. The sample consisted of PBMCs. This CDR3 is CASSLMAGASYEQYF. In DNA form, the CDR3 reads TGTGCCAGCAGTTTAATGGCAGGAGCCTCCTACGAGCAGTACTTC.